These T cell receptor beta chains were read from a single sample in a study of T cell responses to AZD1222 COVID-19 vaccine. The table came from immunoSEQ multiplex PCR; TCRdb's copy has only in-frame clones and leaves some out. Of about 130,000 clones in the sample, around 90% were seen once. Sequenced here: peripheral blood, sampled 28 days after the second AZD1222 dose. Source of these receptors: an adult who received the AZD1222 COVID-19 vaccine. The CDR3 runs from the conserved cysteine through the conserved F or W. The D gene is left open where the match is weak. Clone size is shown for a subset of rows, as once, few, many or a class of expanded clone.

v_gene: TRBV5-6
d_gene: -
abundance: -
j_gene: TRBJ2-2
CDR3aa: CASSFGAGTTNTGELFF
CDR3nt: TGTGCCAGCAGCTTTGGTGCCGGGACAACCAACACCGGGGAGCTGTTTTTT

v_gene: TRBV7-9
d_gene: -
abundance: -
j_gene: TRBJ1-5
CDR3aa: CASSLSVGGNQPQHF
CDR3nt: TGTGCCAGCAGCTTATCAGTGGGGGGCAATCAGCCCCAGCATTTT

v_gene: TRBV19
d_gene: TRBD1
abundance: -
j_gene: TRBJ2-7
CDR3aa: CASSLAGTGIYEQYF
CDR3nt: TGTGCCAGTAGTCTAGCCGGGACAGGGATTTACGAGCAGTACTTC

v_gene: TRBV18
d_gene: -
abundance: -
j_gene: TRBJ1-2
CDR3aa: CASSPSTTPNYGYTF
CDR3nt: TGTGCCAGCTCACCGTCAACGACACCTAACTATGGCTACACCTTC

v_gene: TRBV3-1/TRBV3-2
d_gene: -
abundance: -
j_gene: TRBJ1-1
CDR3aa: CASSQFLGSEAFF
CDR3nt: TGTGCCAGCAGCCAATTCTTAGGCTCTGAAGCTTTCTTT

v_gene: TRBV5-1
d_gene: TRBD1
abundance: -
j_gene: TRBJ1-6
CDR3aa: CASSPGQGNSPLHF
CDR3nt: TGCGCCAGCAGCCCGGGACAGGGGAATTCACCCCTCCACTTT

v_gene: TRBV7-8
d_gene: -
abundance: once
j_gene: TRBJ1-6
CDR3aa: CASSVTWMGSPLHF
CDR3nt: TGTGCCAGCAGCGTGACGTGGATGGGATCACCCCTCCACTTT

v_gene: TRBV11-1
d_gene: -
abundance: few
j_gene: TRBJ1-1
CDR3aa: CASSFSGNTEAFF
CDR3nt: TGTGCCAGCAGCTTTTCCGGAAACACTGAAGCTTTCTTT

v_gene: TRBV5-4
d_gene: -
abundance: -
j_gene: TRBJ1-6
CDR3aa: CASSLGGGYLRNSPLHF
CDR3nt: TGTGCCAGCAGCTTGGGGGGCGGGTACCTCCGGAATTCACCCCTCCACTTT

v_gene: TRBV3-1/TRBV3-2
d_gene: TRBD1
abundance: -
j_gene: TRBJ2-3
CDR3aa: CASRRRQGSSTDTQYF
CDR3nt: TGTGCCAGCAGACGTCGACAGGGAAGTAGCACAGATACGCAGTATTTT